This TCR beta chain came from a study of patients and donors after allogeneic stem cell transplantation. The V end was cut by 0 bases, the J end by 9 bases, with 15 bases between. The germline V gene encodes CDR1 MGHRA and CDR2 YSYEKL. The CDR3 has 15 residues. TCRdb reprocessed the RT-PCR reads via MiXCR and lists one record per CDR3 protein. The sample has about 230,000 distinct CDR3 sequences, roughly 13% seen once. The sequence was obtained from a human donor who was either an allogeneic HSCT recipient or a stem cell or donor lymphocyte infusion donor (not recorded which). It is not recorded whose cells these are; they may come from a transplant donor. The specimen sequenced was blood, either unsorted or a sorted T cell fraction (not recorded which). V gene TRBV4-1 combines with J gene TRBJ2-1; D might be TRBD1 (6 bases). CDR3 DNA: TGCGCCAGCAGCCAAGATGGGGGCCGCGGAGCTGAGCAGTTCTTC. It translates to CASSQDGGRGAEQFF.